This T cell receptor beta chain was observed in a study of blood T cell repertoires in COVID-19. Across the study: Nucleic acid was either cDNA or gDNA, and it came from T cells, B-cell-depleted T cells, or PBMCs.

The CDR3 has 12 residues. The V gene lost 4 bases and the J gene lost 5 bases, with 11 bases spanning the gap. Germline V lookup: CDR1 GTSNPN, CDR2 SVGIG (reference sequence). Data came from immunoSEQ multiplex PCR; TCRdb stores just in-frame clones and leaves some out. This sample has about 97,000 clones; around 88% occur once, and the top ten carry 2.1%. The specimen was peripheral blood. The chain carries TRBV30 and TRBJ1-1; D is unresolved. This TCR was recovered from a man in his forties or fifties with COVID-19, enrolled during active disease. CDR3 DNA: TGTGCCTGGATTATAGGGAGGACTGAAGCTTTCTTT. This sequence encodes CAWIIGRTEAFF. The full variable domain, with the rest looked up from reference TRBV30 and TRBJ1-1, is SQTIHQWPATLVQPVGSPLSLECTVEGTSNPNLYWYRQAAGRGLQLLFYSVGIGQISSEVPQNLSASRPQDRQFILSSKKLLLSDSGFYLCAWIIGRTEAFFGQGTRLTVV.